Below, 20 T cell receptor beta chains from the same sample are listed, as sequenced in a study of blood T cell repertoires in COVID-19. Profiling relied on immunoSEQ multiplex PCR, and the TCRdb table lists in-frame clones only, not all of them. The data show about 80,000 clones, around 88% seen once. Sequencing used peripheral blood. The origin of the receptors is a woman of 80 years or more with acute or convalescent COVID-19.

Written as DNA, the CDR3 is TGCGCCAGCAGCTTGGCGTCAGGTGGGAACACCATATATTTT. This sequence encodes CASSLASGGNTIYF. This chain links TRBV5-1 with TRBJ1-3; D gene ambiguous. Trimming took off 0 bases at V and 7 bases at J, with 11 bases between the two ends. The CDR3 runs 14 residues. CDR1 is SGHRS and CDR2 is YFSETQ in the germline V gene. The full variable domain, with the rest looked up from reference TRBV5-1 and TRBJ1-3, is KAGVTQTPRYLIKTRGQQVTLSCSPISGHRSVSWYQQTPGQGLQFLFEYFSETQRNKGNFPGRFSGRQFSNSRSEMNVSTLELGDSALYLCASSLASGGNTIYFGEGSWLTVV.

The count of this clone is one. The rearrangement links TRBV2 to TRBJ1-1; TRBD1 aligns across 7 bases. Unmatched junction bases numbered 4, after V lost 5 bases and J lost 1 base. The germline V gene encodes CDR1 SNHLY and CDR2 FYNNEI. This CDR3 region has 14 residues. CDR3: CASSSTGANTEAFF. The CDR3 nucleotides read TGTGCCAGCAGTTCCACAGGGGCGAACACTGAAGCTTTCTTT. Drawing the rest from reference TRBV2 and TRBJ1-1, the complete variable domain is EPEVTQTPSHQVTQMGQEVILRCVPISNHLYFYWYRQILGQKVEFLVSFYNNEISEKSEIFDDQFSVERPDGSNFTLKIRSTKLEDSAMYFCASSSTGANTEAFFGQGTRLTVV.

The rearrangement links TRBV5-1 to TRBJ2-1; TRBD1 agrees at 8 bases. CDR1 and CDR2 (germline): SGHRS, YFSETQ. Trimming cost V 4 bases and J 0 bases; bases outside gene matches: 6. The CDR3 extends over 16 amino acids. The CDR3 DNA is TGCGCCAGCAGCGAGACAGGGGCCAGCTCCTACAATGAGCAGTTCTTC. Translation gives CASSETGASSYNEQFF.

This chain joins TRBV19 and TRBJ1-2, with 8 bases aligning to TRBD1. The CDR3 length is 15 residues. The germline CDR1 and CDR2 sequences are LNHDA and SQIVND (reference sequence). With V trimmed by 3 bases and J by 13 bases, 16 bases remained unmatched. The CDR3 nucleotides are TGTGCCAGTAGTATCCCCGGGACAGGAGAACGGCTAAGCACCTTC. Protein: CASSIPGTGERLSTF.

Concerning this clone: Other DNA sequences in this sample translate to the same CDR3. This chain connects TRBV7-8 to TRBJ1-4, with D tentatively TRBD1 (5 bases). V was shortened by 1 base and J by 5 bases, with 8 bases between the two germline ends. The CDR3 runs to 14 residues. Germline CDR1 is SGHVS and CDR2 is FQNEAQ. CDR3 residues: CASSLGGANEKLFF. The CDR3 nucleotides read TGTGCCAGCAGCTTAGGGGGCGCCAATGAAAAACTGTTTTTT.

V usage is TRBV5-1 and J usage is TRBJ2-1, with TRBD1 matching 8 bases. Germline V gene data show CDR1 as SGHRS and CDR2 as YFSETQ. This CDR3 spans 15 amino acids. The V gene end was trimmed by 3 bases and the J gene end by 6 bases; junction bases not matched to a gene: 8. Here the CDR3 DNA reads TGCGCCAGCAGCTGGGTGAGGACAGGGCTCAATGAGCAGTTCTTC. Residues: CASSWVRTGLNEQFF.

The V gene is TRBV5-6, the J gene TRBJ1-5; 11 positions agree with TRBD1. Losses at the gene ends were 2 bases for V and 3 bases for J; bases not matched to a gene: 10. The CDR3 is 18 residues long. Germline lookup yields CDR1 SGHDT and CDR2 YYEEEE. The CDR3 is CASSLKFGTGGSNQPQHF. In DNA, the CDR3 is TGTGCCAGCAGCTTAAAGTTTGGGACAGGGGGTTCCAATCAGCCCCAGCATTTT.

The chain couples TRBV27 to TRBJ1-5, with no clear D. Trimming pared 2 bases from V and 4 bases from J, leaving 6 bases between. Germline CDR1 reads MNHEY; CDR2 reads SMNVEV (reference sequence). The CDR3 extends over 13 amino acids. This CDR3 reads CASSLNGNQPQHF. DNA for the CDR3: TGTGCCAGCAGTTTAAACGGGAATCAGCCCCAGCATTTT.

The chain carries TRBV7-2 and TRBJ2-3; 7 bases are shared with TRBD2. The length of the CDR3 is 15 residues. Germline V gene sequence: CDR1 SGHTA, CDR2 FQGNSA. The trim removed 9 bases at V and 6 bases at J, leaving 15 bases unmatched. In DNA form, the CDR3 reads TGTGCCAGTACGCGGGGGACCAACCTTGGGGATACGCAGTATTTT. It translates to CASTRGTNLGDTQYF.

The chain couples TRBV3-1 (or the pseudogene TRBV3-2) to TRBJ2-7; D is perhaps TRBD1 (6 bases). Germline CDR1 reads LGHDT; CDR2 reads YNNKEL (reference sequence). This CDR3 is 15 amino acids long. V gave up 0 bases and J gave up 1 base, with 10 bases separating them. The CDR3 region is CASSQDTGQSYEQYF. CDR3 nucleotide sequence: TGTGCCAGCAGCCAAGATACAGGACAGTCCTACGAGCAGTACTTC.

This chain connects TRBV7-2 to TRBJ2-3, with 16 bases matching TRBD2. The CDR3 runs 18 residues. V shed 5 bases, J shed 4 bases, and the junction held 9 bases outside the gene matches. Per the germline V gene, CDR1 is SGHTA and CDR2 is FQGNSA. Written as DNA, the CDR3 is TGTGCCAGCAGCATAGGGACTAGCGGGGGGGCATTAGCAGATACGCAGTATTTT. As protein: CASSIGTSGGALADTQYF.

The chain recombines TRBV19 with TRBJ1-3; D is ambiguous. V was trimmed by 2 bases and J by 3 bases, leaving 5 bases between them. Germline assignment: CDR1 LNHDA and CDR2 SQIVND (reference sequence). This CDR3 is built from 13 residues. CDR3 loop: CASSIRGGNTIYF. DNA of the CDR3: TGTGCCAGTAGTATACGCGGTGGAAACACCATATATTTT.

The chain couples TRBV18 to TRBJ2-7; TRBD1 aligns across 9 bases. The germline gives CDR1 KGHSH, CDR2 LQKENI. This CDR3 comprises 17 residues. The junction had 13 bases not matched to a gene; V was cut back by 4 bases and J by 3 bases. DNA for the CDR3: TGTGCCAGCTCACTCGGGGTGGGACAGGGCCGAATCTACGAGCAGTACTTC. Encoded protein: CASSLGVGQGRIYEQYF.

The CDR3 spells CASSLSGERAKNIQYF. The DNA for the CDR3 is TGTGCCAGCAGTTTATCAGGGGAACGAGCCAAAAACATTCAGTACTTC. The J gene is TRBJ2-4, the V gene TRBV27; tentatively, D is TRBD1 (5 bases). The germline CDR1 and CDR2 sequences are MNHEY and SMNVEV (reference sequence). V was cut by 0 bases and J by 0 bases, with 9 bases left in between. The CDR3 consists of 16 residues.

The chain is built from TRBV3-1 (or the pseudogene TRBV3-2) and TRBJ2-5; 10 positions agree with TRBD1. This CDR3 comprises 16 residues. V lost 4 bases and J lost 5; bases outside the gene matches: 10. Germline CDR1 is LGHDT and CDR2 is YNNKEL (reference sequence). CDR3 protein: CASSLRSAGQGETQYF. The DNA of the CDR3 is TGTGCCAGCAGCCTTCGATCAGCGGGACAGGGGGAGACCCAGTACTTC.

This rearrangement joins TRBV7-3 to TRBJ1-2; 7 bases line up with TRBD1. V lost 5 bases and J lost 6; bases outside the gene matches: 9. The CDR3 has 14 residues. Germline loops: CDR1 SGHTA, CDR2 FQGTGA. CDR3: CASSPKTGHNGYTF. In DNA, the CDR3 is TGTGCCAGCAGCCCCAAGACAGGGCATAATGGCTACACCTTC. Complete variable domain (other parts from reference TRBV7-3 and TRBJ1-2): GAGVSQTPSNKVTEKGKYVELRCDPISGHTALYWYRQSLGQGPEFLIYFQGTGAADDSGLPNDRFFAVRPEGSVSTLKIQRTERGDSAVYLCASSPKTGHNGYTFGSGTRLTVV.

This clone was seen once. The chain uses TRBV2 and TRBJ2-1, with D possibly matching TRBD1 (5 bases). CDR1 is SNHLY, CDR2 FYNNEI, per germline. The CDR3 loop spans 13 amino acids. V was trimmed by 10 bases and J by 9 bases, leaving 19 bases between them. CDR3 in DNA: TGTGCCACCCAGCAAGGCAGGGAAAGTGAGCAGTTCTTC. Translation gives CATQQGRESEQFF.

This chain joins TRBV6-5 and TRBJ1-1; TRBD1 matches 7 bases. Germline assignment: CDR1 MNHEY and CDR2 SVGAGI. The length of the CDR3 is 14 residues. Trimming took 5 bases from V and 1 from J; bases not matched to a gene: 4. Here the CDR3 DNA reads TGTGCCAGCAGTCCGGGACAGAGGAACACTGAAGCTTTCTTT. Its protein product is CASSPGQRNTEAFF.

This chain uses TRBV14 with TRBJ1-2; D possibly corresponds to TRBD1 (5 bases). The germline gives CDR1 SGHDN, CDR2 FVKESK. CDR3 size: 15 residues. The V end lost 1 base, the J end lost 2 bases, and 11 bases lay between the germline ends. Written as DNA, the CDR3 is TGTGCCAGCAGCCAAGTTGCAGGGTGGAACTATGGCTACACCTTC. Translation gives CASSQVAGWNYGYTF.

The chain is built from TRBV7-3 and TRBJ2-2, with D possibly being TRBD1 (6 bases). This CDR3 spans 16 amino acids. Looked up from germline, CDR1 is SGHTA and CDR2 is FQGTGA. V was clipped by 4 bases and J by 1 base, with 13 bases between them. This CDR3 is CASSSTLTGNTGELFF. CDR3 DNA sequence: TGTGCCAGCAGCTCAACCCTGACAGGGAACACCGGGGAGCTGTTTTTT.